These 26 T cell receptor beta chains were sequenced from one sample in a study of control samples from healthy donors and cancer patients (dated by TCRdb to the early 2020s). Library preparation used the immunoSEQ multiplex PCR assay. TCRdb obtained this table from immuneACCESS and retained in-frame rearrangements with V and J assigned. These tables miss some clones; where compared with another copy, unresolved V genes account for less than half of the shortfall, and the remainder is unexplained. The sample table shows some 120,000 clones, and about 93% are seen once. Of the sample, over 2% is held by the ten largest clones. Sequenced material: blood. These receptors all come from a man aged 18-30 years in good health.

A few counts support this clone. The chain couples TRBV5-1 to TRBJ1-6; D remains unclear. Between the trimmed V and J ends, which lost 0 bases and 5 bases, there was a span of 9 bases. The CDR3 is 15 amino acids. Germline CDR1 SGHRS, CDR2 YFSETQ. Written as DNA, the CDR3 is TGCGCCAGCAGCTTGGACAGCAGTCATAATTCACCCCTCCACTTT. It yields the protein CASSLDSSHNSPLHF. The variable domain in full, with the rest retrieved from reference TRBV5-1 and TRBJ1-6, is KAGVTQTPRYLIKTRGQQVTLSCSPISGHRSVSWYQQTPGQGLQFLFEYFSETQRNKGNFPGRFSGRQFSNSRSEMNVSTLELGDSALYLCASSLDSSHNSPLHFGNGTRLTVT.

The rearrangement links TRBV5-6 to TRBJ2-3; either TRBD1 or TRBD2 may supply D (5 bases each). V was pared by 0 bases and J by 2 bases, with 13 bases between. The CDR3 sequence is 16 residues long. The V gene's germline CDR1 is SGHDT and CDR2 YYEEEE. This CDR3 is CASSLVGRSITDTQYF. The CDR3, as DNA: TGTGCCAGCAGCTTGGTGGGACGATCAATCACAGATACGCAGTATTTT.

The V call is TRBV30, the J call TRBJ1-1; D may be TRBD1 (5 bases). Trimming removed 2 bases from V and 3 bases from J, with 13 bases in between. Per the germline V gene, CDR1 is GTSNPN and CDR2 is SVGIG (reference sequence). This CDR3 contains 14 residues. The CDR3 DNA reads as TGTGCCTGGAGTCTATCCCCGGGGCACACTGAAGCTTTCTTT. It translates to CAWSLSPGHTEAFF.

The chain recombines TRBV4-1 with TRBJ2-1; 7 bases agree with TRBD2. CDR1 and CDR2 (germline): MGHRA, YSYEKL. V dropped 1 base and J dropped 0; count of bases not matched to a gene: 18. The CDR3 spans 21 residues. The DNA of the CDR3 is TGCGCCAGCAGCCAAGCCCCTCTATTATCCGGCGGGAGTATCTCCTACAATGAGCAGTTCTTC. Amino acid sequence: CASSQAPLLSGGSISYNEQFF.

The J gene is TRBJ2-7, the V gene TRBV4-1, with a tentative D call TRBD1 (6 bases). The CDR3 runs 15 residues. Trimming took off 0 bases at V and 2 bases at J, with 11 bases between the two ends. Germline V gene sequence: CDR1 MGHRA, CDR2 YSYEKL. The DNA for the CDR3 is TGCGCCAGCAGCCAAGAGGCAGGGGACCCCTACGAGCAGTACGTC. Translated: CASSQEAGDPYEQYV.

The count of this clone is one. Possible read error: a much larger clone is one base away. The rearrangement joins TRBV5-6 to TRBJ2-7; D is uncertain. CDR1 is SGHDT and CDR2 is YYEEEE in the germline V gene. V dropped 0 bases and J dropped 4 bases, with 5 bases sitting between them. The CDR3 consists of 12 residues. CDR3 in DNA: TGTGCCAGCAGCTTGGAGGGATACGAGCAGTACTTC. As protein: CASSLEGYEQYF.

This chain connects TRBV5-5 to TRBJ1-1; D not resolved. Germline V lookup: CDR1 SGHKS, CDR2 YYEKEE (reference sequence). The CDR3 sequence is 15 residues long. With 0 bases removed from V and 4 bases from J, the gap between germline ends came to 13 bases. CDR3 amino acids: CASSLGRAVGTEAFF. Here the CDR3 DNA reads TGTGCCAGCAGCTTGGGTAGGGCGGTCGGCACTGAAGCTTTCTTT.

A single count supports this clone. The rearrangement uses TRBV11-2 and TRBJ2-3, with D possibly matching TRBD2 (7 bases). With 7 bases removed from V and 0 bases from J, the gap between germline ends came to 11 bases. Per the germline V gene, CDR1 is SGHAT and CDR2 is FQNNGV. This CDR3 spans 14 amino acids. The CDR3 loop reads CASIGGASTDTQYF. CDR3 DNA sequence: TGTGCCAGCATAGGGGGGGCCAGCACAGATACGCAGTATTTT. Full variable domain (remainder filled in from reference TRBV11-2 and TRBJ2-3): EAGVAQSPRYKIIEKRQSVAFWCNPISGHATLYWYQQILGQGPKLLIQFQNNGVVDDSQLPKDRFSAERLKGVDSTLKIQPAKLEDSAVYLCASIGGASTDTQYFGPGTRLTVL.

CDR3 in amino acids: CAISDLAGGSTDTQYF. The DNA for the CDR3 is TGTGCCATCAGTGACCTAGCGGGGGGGAGCACAGATACGCAGTATTTT. V is TRBV10-3 and J is TRBJ2-3, with 12 bases fitting TRBD2. This CDR3 has 16 residues. Germline lookup yields CDR1 ENHRY and CDR2 SYGVKD. J lost 0 bases, V lost 3 bases, and 1 base had no gene match.

This clone showed up just once. The V gene is TRBV4-1, the J gene TRBJ1-1, with no clear D. V lost 1 base and J lost 5, with 5 bases in between. The germline CDR1 and CDR2 sequences are MGHRA and YSYEKL. The CDR3 runs 12 residues. This CDR3 reads CASSQAGTEAFF. The CDR3 nucleotides are TGCGCCAGCAGCCAAGCCGGGACTGAAGCTTTCTTT.

The chain uses TRBV6-2 or TRBV6-3 and TRBJ2-7; maybe TRBD1 (5 bases). The ends were cut back, 4 bases at V and 4 bases at J, with 8 bases in the middle. The germline V gene has CDR1 MNHEY and CDR2 SVGEGT. CDR3 length equals 12 residues. CDR3 sequence (DNA): TGTGCCAGCAGTTTGACAGTTTACGAGCAGTACTTC. Its protein product is CASSLTVYEQYF.

The chain uses TRBV23-1 and TRBJ2-3; no clear D. TRBV23-1 counts as an open reading frame of uncertain function. V was trimmed by 0 bases and J by 0 bases, leaving 10 bases between them. The CDR3 is 16 amino acids. Here the CDR3 DNA reads TGCGCCAGCAGTCAATCAAACTGCCCTAGCACAGATACGCAGTATTTT. Amino acid sequence: CASSQSNCPSTDTQYF.

This clone turned up a few times. This sequence joins TRBV2 and TRBJ1-1, with D possibly matching TRBD1 (5 bases). V was cut by 7 bases and J by 4 bases, with 13 bases left in between. This CDR3 is 13 amino acids long. Germline assignment: CDR1 SNHLY and CDR2 FYNNEI. CDR3: CASKFRAGTEAFF. The CDR3 DNA is TGTGCCAGCAAGTTCAGGGCTGGCACTGAAGCTTTCTTT.

V and J are TRBV3-1 (or the pseudogene TRBV3-2) and TRBJ1-5, with a weak D call TRBD1 (5 bases). Germline V CDR1 and CDR2: LGHDT, YNNKEL (reference sequence). The CDR3 has 13 amino acids. V was pared by 1 base and J by 6 bases, with 7 bases between. This CDR3 reads CASSQGGTQPQHF. The CDR3 bases are TGTGCCAGCAGCCAAGGGGGGACTCAGCCCCAGCATTTT.

In nucleotides, the CDR3 is TGTGCCAGCAGTTACTCGAACCCCAACTCCTACGAGCAGTACTTC. This codes for CASSYSNPNSYEQYF. The V and J genes are TRBV6-5 and TRBJ2-7; D is ambiguous. CDR1 MNHEY and CDR2 SVGAGI come from the germline V gene. The CDR3 extends over 15 amino acids. Between the trimmed V and J ends, which lost 0 bases and 0 bases, there was a span of 9 bases.

This rearrangement joins TRBV27 to TRBJ1-2; D is perhaps TRBD1 (6 bases). Per the germline V gene, CDR1 is MNHEY and CDR2 is SMNVEV (reference sequence). There are 17 residues in the CDR3. The V end was cut by 3 bases, the J end by 3 bases, with 20 bases between. CDR3 sequence: CASSFRPTTGSDYGYTF. CDR3 bases: TGTGCCAGCAGTTTCCGCCCCACCACAGGGTCGGACTATGGCTACACCTTC.

The rearrangement uses TRBV6-5 and TRBJ1-1, with D uncertain. Germline CDR1 and CDR2: MNHEY and SVGAGI. V was clipped by 6 bases and J by 2 bases, with 10 bases between them. The CDR3 loop spans 13 amino acids. DNA for the CDR3: TGTGCCAGCAGCGTAGGGCTAAACACTGAAGCTTTCTTT. Encoded protein: CASSVGLNTEAFF.

This clone was detected once. The V and J genes are TRBV7-8 and TRBJ2-6; no firm D call. V was cut by 5 bases and J by 4 bases, with 15 bases left in between. This CDR3 is 16 amino acids long. Germline V gives CDR1 SGHVS, CDR2 FQNEAQ. The CDR3 region has the DNA TGTGCCAGCAGCGCCCAGCCGAGTTGGGGGGCCAACGTCCTGACTTTC. It yields the protein CASSAQPSWGANVLTF.

V usage is TRBV4-3 and J usage is TRBJ1-1, with D tentatively TRBD1 (5 bases). Trimming took 0 bases from V and 4 from J, leaving 9 bases between them. CDR1 is LGHNA and CDR2 is YSLEER in the germline V gene. CDR3 length equals 14 residues. This CDR3 reads CASSQDRGGTEAFF. CDR3 DNA: TGCGCCAGCAGCCAAGATCGGGGGGGCACTGAAGCTTTCTTT.

Turning to this clone: One junction end disagrees with the germline gene, perhaps due to a read error. The chain recombines TRBV15 with TRBJ2-2; D remains ambiguous. Germline V gives CDR1 LNHNV, CDR2 YYDKDF (reference sequence). The CDR3 contains 13 residues. The CDR3 DNA follows: TGTGCCACCAGTAGAGGGAACACCGGGGAGCTGTTTTTT. It translates to CATSRGNTGELFF.

The V and J genes are TRBV15 and TRBJ1-6; 8 bases match TRBD1. V was clipped by 1 base and J by 8 bases; unmatched bases: 4. Germline CDR1 LNHNV, CDR2 YYDKDF (reference sequence). This CDR3 spans 15 amino acids. The CDR3 sequence is CATSRGLTGDSPLHF. The CDR3 nucleotides are TGTGCCACCAGCAGAGGCCTGACAGGGGATTCACCCCTCCACTTT.

J is TRBJ1-1 and V is TRBV10-3, with unresolved D. The length of the CDR3 is 13 residues. Germline loops: CDR1 ENHRY, CDR2 SYGVKD. V was trimmed by 8 bases and J by 0 bases, leaving 10 bases between them. CDR3 DNA: TGTGCCATCGAGGACGGTATGAACACTGAAGCTTTCTTT. Translated: CAIEDGMNTEAFF.

The chain uses TRBV6-6 and TRBJ2-3; no clear D gene. Trimming removed 6 bases at V and 3 bases at J, with 4 bases between. Germline assignment: CDR1 MNHNY and CDR2 SVGAGI (reference sequence). The CDR3 runs 11 residues. The CDR3 region has the DNA TGTGCCAGCAGGGAGACAGATACGCAGTATTTT. It codes for CASRETDTQYF.

The chain combines TRBV5-6 with TRBJ1-2, with TRBD1 matching over 8 bases. Germline V lookup: CDR1 SGHDT, CDR2 YYEEEE. Germline trimming cut 1 base from V and 4 bases from J; bases unmatched to any gene: 9. This CDR3 is built from 16 residues. The CDR3, as DNA: TGTGCCAGCAGCTTGTATTCCGGGACAGGCATCTATGGCTACACCTTC. Translation gives CASSLYSGTGIYGYTF.

The rearrangement uses TRBV3-1 (or the pseudogene TRBV3-2) and TRBJ1-3, with D perhaps TRBD1 (5 bases). The germline CDR1 and CDR2 sequences are LGHDT and YNNKEL (reference sequence). Between the trimmed V and J ends, which lost 1 base and 2 bases, there was a span of 6 bases. The CDR3 length is 14 residues. CDR3 amino acids: CASSQAGTGNTIYF. The CDR3 bases are TGTGCCAGCAGCCAAGCAGGGACTGGAAACACCATATATTTT.

This chain joins TRBV28 and TRBJ2-7; D might be TRBD2 (6 bases). The CDR3 is 13 amino acids. Trimming took 8 bases from V and 3 from J, leaving 14 bases between them. The germline V gene has CDR1 MDHEN and CDR2 SYDVKM. Here the CDR3 DNA reads TGTGCCAGCCGTGCGGGGACCAGCTACGAGCAGTACTTC. Protein product: CASRAGTSYEQYF.